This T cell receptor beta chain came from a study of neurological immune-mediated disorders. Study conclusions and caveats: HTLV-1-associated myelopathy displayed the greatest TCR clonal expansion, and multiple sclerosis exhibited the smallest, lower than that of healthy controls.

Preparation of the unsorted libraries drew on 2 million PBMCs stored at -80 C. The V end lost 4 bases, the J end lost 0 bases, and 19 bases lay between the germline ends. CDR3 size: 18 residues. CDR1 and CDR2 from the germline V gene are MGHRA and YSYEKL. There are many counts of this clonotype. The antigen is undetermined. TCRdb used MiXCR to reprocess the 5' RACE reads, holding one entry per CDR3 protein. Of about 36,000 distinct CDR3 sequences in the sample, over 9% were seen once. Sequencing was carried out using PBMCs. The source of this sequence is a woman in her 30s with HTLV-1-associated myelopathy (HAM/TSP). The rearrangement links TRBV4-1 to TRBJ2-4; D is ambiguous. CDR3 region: CASSPIKGSFLAKNIQYF. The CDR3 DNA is TGCGCCAGCAGCCCGATAAAGGGCAGTTTCCTAGCCAAAAACATTCAGTACTTC.